This T cell receptor beta chain is from a study of control samples from healthy donors and cancer patients (dated by TCRdb to 2019 to 2021). The V end gives up 0 bases and the J end 7 bases, leaving 10 bases in the junction not matched to a gene. The germline V gene encodes CDR1 GTSNPN and CDR2 SVGIG (reference sequence). The cysteine opens and the phenylalanine closes a CDR3 of 15 amino acids. Solely the CDR3 DNA is kept, with 45 bases framed from the first base. Worth noting for this clone: Its antigen target is currently unknown. There are no base qualities to consult, and no much larger clone falls within one base.

Libraries came from the immunoSEQ multiplex PCR assay. TCRdb took over this immuneACCESS table, retaining in-frame rearrangements with V and J assigned. Such tables are incomplete; in checked studies, under half of the missing clones stem from an unresolved V gene, and the remainder is unexplained. For this sample there are about 170,000 clones; 93% appear just once. Of the sample, approximately 4% is held by the ten largest clones. The sample was blood. The clonotype originates from a woman between 55 and 75 years old in good health. The rearrangement combines TRBV30 with TRBJ2-7, with 9 junctional bases fitting TRBD1. The CDR3 is CAWSVPHRGRREQYF. The nucleotides are TGTGCCTGGAGTGTACCCCACAGGGGGCGTCGGGAGCAGTACTTC.